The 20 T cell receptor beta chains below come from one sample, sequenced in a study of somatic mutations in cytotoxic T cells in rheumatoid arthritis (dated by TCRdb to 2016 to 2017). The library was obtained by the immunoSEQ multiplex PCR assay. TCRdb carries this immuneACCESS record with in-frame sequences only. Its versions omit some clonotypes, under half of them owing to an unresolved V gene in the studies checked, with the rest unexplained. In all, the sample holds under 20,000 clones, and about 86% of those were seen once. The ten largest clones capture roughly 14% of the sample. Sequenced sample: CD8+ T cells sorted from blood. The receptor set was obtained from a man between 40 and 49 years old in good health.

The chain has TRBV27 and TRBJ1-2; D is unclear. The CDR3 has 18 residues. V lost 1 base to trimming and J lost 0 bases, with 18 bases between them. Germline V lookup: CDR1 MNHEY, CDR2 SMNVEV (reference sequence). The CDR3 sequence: CASSLYPGLAGSNYGYTF. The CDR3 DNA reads TGTGCCAGCAGTTTATATCCGGGGTTGGCCGGCTCTAACTATGGCTACACCTTC.

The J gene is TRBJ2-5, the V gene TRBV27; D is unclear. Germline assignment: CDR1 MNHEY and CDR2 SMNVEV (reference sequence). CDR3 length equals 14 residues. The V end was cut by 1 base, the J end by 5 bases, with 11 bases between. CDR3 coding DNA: TGTGCCAGCAGTTTATTTCCCACCCGGGAGACCCAGTACTTC. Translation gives CASSLFPTRETQYF.

In nucleotides, the CDR3 is TGTGCCACCAGCAGAGTAGGACTGTCCCTCGGGGAGCAGTTCTTC. It codes for CATSRVGLSLGEQFF. The V and J genes are TRBV15 and TRBJ2-1, with a weak D call TRBD2 (5 bases). The CDR3 sequence is 15 residues long. CDR1 and CDR2 from the germline V gene are LNHNV and YYDKDF (reference sequence). V dropped 1 base and J dropped 10 bases, with 17 bases sitting between them.

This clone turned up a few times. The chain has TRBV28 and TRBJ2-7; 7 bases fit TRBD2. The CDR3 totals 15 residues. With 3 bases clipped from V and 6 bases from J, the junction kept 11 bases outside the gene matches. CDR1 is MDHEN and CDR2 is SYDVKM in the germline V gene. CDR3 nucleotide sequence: TGTGCCAGCAGTTTCCTCGGGAGGACTATCTCCGAGCAGTACTTC. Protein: CASSFLGRTISEQYF.

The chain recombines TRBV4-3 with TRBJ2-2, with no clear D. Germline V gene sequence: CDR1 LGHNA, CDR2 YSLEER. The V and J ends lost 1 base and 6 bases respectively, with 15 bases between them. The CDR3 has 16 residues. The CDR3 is CASSQGGTEIPGELFF. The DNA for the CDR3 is TGCGCCAGCAGCCAAGGGGGAACAGAGATCCCCGGGGAGCTGTTTTTT.

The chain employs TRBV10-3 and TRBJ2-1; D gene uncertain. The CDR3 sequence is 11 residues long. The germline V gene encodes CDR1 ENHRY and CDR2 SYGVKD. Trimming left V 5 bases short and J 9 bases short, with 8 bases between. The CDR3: CAISMKGEQFF. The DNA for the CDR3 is TGTGCCATCAGTATGAAAGGTGAGCAGTTCTTC.

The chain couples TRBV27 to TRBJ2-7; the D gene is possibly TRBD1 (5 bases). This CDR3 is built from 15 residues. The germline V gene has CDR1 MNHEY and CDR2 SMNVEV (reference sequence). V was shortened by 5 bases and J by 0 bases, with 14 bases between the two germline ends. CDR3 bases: TGTGCCAGCAGTAAATTGACAGTCTACTCCTACGAGCAGTACTTC. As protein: CASSKLTVYSYEQYF.

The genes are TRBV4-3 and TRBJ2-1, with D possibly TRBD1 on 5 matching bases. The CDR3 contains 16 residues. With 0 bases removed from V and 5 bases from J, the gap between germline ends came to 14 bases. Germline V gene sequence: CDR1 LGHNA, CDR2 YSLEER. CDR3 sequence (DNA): TGCGCCAGCAGCCAAGAAATCAGGGTGCGAAACAATGAGCAGTTCTTC. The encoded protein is CASSQEIRVRNNEQFF.

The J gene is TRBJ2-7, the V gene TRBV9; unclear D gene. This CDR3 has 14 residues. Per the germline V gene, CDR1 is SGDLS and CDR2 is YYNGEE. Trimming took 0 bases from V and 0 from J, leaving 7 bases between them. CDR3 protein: CASSVGYTSYEQYF. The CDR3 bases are TGTGCCAGCAGCGTAGGGTACACCTCCTACGAGCAGTACTTC.

In DNA form, the CDR3 reads TGTGCCAGCAAGCACGGACAGGGCCCCCAAGAGACCCAGTACTTC. Translating it yields CASKHGQGPQETQYF. The chain links TRBV28 to TRBJ2-5, with 8 bases that match TRBD1. Germline assignment: CDR1 MDHEN and CDR2 SYDVKM. The ends lost 7 bases at V and 1 base at J; junction bases unmatched: 8. CDR3 length: 15 residues.

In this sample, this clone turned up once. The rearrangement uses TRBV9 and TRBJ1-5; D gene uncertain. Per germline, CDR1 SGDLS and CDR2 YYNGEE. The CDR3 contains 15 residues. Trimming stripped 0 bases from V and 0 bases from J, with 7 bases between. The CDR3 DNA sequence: TGTGCCAGCAGCGTAGACGGAAATAGCAATCAGCCCCAGCATTTT. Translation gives CASSVDGNSNQPQHF.

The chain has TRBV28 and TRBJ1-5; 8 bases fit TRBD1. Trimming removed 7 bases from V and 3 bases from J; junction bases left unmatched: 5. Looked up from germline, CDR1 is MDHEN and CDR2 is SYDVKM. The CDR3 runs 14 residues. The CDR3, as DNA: TGTGCCAGCACGCCGACAGGGGACAATCAGCCCCAGCATTTT. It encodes CASTPTGDNQPQHF.

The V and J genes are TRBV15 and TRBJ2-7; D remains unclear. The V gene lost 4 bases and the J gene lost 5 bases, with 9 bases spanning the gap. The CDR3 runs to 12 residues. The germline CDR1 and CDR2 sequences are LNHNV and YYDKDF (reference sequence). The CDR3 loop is CATSTTAHEQYF. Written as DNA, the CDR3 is TGTGCCACCAGCACGACGGCGCACGAGCAGTACTTC.

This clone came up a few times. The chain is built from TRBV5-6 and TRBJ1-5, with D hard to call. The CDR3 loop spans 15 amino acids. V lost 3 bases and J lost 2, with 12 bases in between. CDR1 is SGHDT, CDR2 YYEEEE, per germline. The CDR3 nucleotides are TGTGCCAGCAGCTCCTGGCCGTCGGGCAATCAGCCCCAGCATTTT. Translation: CASSSWPSGNQPQHF.

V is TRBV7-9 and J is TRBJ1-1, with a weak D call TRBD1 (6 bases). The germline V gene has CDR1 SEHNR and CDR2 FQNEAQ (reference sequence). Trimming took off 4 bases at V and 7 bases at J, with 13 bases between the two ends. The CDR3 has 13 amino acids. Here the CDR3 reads CASSSHRTDEAFF. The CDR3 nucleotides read TGTGCCAGCAGCTCCCACCGGACAGATGAAGCTTTCTTT.

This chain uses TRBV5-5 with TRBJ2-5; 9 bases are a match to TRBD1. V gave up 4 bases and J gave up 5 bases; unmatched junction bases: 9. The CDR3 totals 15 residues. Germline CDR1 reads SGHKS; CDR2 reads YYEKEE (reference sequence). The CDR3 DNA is TGTGCCAGCAGCCCCCGGGACAGGGTTACGGAGACCCAGTACTTC. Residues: CASSPRDRVTETQYF.

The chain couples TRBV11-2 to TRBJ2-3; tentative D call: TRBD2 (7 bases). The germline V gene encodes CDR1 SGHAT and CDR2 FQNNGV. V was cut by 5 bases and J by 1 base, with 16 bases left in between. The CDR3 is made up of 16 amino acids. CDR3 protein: CASSPRGGVGTDTQYF. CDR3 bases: TGTGCCAGCAGCCCCAGGGGAGGGGTTGGCACAGATACGCAGTATTTT.

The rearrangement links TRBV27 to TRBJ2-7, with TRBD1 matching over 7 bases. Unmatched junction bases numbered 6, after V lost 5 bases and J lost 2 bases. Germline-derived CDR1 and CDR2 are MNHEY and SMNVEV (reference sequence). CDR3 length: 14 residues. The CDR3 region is CASSGRDSPYEQYF. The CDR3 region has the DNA TGTGCCAGCAGTGGCCGGGACAGTCCCTACGAGCAGTACTTC.

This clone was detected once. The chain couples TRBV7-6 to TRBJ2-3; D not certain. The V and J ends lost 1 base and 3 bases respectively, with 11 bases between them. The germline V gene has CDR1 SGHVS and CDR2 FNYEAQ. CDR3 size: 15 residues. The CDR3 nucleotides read TGTGCCAGCAGCTTAGATTGGGCTCCGACAGATACGCAGTATTTT. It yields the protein CASSLDWAPTDTQYF.

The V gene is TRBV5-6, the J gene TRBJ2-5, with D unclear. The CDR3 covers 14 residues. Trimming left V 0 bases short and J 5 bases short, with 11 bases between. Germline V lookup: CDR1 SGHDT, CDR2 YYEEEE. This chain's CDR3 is CASSLGPPGETQYF. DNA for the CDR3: TGTGCCAGCAGCTTGGGGCCCCCTGGGGAGACCCAGTACTTC.